This T cell receptor beta chain was documented in a study of T cell changes during pregnancy in multiple sclerosis. In its sample, this clone was seen a few times. The ends were cut back, 0 bases at V and 1 base at J, with 12 bases in the middle. In germline, CDR1 is MNHEY, CDR2 SVGAGI. The CDR3 length is 16 residues. This table comes from immunoSEQ multiplex PCR, and its TCRdb copy is limited to in-frame clones, with some not included. The sample lists around 56,000 clones; 75% to 95% were seen once. This TCR was recovered from a female donor in good health, enrolled as a control in a pregnancy study. J is TRBJ1-1 and V is TRBV6-5; D remains ambiguous. Sample: peripheral blood, taken in the first trimester of pregnancy. The CDR3 region is CASSYSYRVWNTEAFF. As DNA, the CDR3 is TGTGCCAGCAGTTACTCTTACCGGGTTTGGAACACTGAAGCTTTCTTT.